This TCR beta chain comes out of a study of cytomegalovirus exposure and HLA in healthy donors. Overall study context: Later, an analysis reported that the 95 to 150 validation repertoires had used the same platform as the 666 first-cohort repertoires. Study results and limitations: Published work reported that the classifier diagnosed cytomegalovirus status with high specificity and sensitivity. Cytomegalovirus association was listed for about 150 TCR beta chains.

Note on this clone: The antigen remains undetermined.

Separate from the roughly 700-subject first cohort was the roughly 130-subject validation cohort, to which the donors belonged. Clones were read by immunoSEQ multiplex PCR, and TCRdb kept only the in-frame ones, dropping some. The sample lists approximately 160,000 clones; roughly 96% were seen once. The sequence derives from a woman aged 18-35 years in good health and CMV-seronegative. The sample was PBMCs.

CDR3 loop: CASSQDRQGRAEAFF. CDR3 DNA: TGTGCCAGCAGCCAAGATCGTCAGGGAAGGGCTGAAGCTTTCTTT. The genes are TRBV4-2 and TRBJ1-1; maybe TRBD1 (5 bases). The V gene's germline CDR1 is LGHNA and CDR2 YNFKEQ. The V gene lost 0 bases and the J gene lost 6 bases, with 14 bases spanning the gap. This CDR3 region has 15 residues.